A selection of T cell receptor beta chains follows, all from one sample in a study of Graves' ophthalmopathy and Graves' hyperthyroidism. TCRdb passed the multiplex PCR reads through MiXCR, listing each CDR3 protein once. The profile shows hundreds of thousands of distinct CDR3 sequences, 15% of them singletons. The sequenced material came from peripheral blood. Receptor source: a woman between 18 and 29 years old with stable Graves' hyperthyroidism. The CDR3 runs from the conserved cysteine through the conserved F or W. D genes are given only for firm matches. Some rows have no size entry. The others give once, few or many, or a class for an expanded clone.

J: TRBJ2-7; length: 17; size: many; D: TRBD2; V: TRBV5-1; DNA: TGCGCCAGCAGCCTGAGACCCGAACTAGCGGGAGCTTACGAGCAGTACTTC; CDR3: CASSLRPELAGAYEQYF
J: TRBJ2-7; length: 13; size: many; D: TRBD1; V: TRBV20-1; DNA: TGCAGTGCTCGGAGAGGGGGCGTCTACGAGCAGTACTTC; CDR3: CSARRGGVYEQYF
J: TRBJ2-7; length: 15; size: many; D: TRBD2; V: TRBV11-3; DNA: TGTGCCAGCAGCTTAGATCTAGCGGGGGAGTACGAGCAGTACTTC; CDR3: CASSLDLAGEYEQYF
J: TRBJ1-2; length: 14; size: many; D: TRBD1; V: TRBV6-1; DNA: TGTGCCGGGATGCGACAGGGACCCAACTATGGCTACACCTTC; CDR3: CAGMRQGPNYGYTF
J: TRBJ2-4; length: 14; size: many; D: .; V: TRBV20-1; DNA: TGCAGTGCTAGGGCCTGGGAGGAGAAAAACATTCAGTACTTC; CDR3: CSARAWEEKNIQYF
J: TRBJ1-6; length: 13; size: many; D: .; V: TRBV9; DNA: TGTGCCAGCAGCTCCCGACGGAATTCACCCCTCCACTTT; CDR3: CASSSRRNSPLHF
J: TRBJ1-6; length: 16; size: many; D: .; V: TRBV27; DNA: TGTGCCAGCAACCCCCGGGCCTCTAGGCGGAATTCACCCCTCCACTTT; CDR3: CASNPRASRRNSPLHF
J: TRBJ2-5; length: 15; size: many; D: .; V: TRBV27; DNA: TGTGCCAGCAGTTCGGTCCTCTCCCCTTGGGAGACCCAGTACTTC; CDR3: CASSSVLSPWETQYF
J: TRBJ1-5; length: 19; size: many; D: .; V: TRBV12-3/TRBV12-4; DNA: TGTGCCAGCAGTTTTAACCTCGTGGTGGGGTTGATCGGCCATCAGCCCCAGCATTTT; CDR3: CASSFNLVVGLIGHQPQHF
J: TRBJ1-2; length: 12; size: .; D: .; V: TRBV29-1; DNA: TGCAGCGTTGGGAGCACTTACTATGGCTACACCTTC; CDR3: CSVGSTYYGYTF
J: TRBJ1-2; length: 13; size: few; D: .; V: TRBV4-1; DNA: TGCGCCAGCAGCCAAGTAAGCGTCGGGGGCTACACCTTC; CDR3: CASSQVSVGGYTF
J: TRBJ2-6; length: 17; size: many; D: TRBD1; V: TRBV19; DNA: TGTGCCAGTAGTCCGAGGACAGGGAGGTCTGGGGCCAACGTCCTGACTTTC; CDR3: CASSPRTGRSGANVLTF
J: TRBJ1-1; length: 15; size: many; D: TRBD1; V: TRBV12-5; DNA: TGTGCTAGTGGTCAAGGGGACAGGTCGGATGGGTATGCTTTCTTT; CDR3: CASGQGDRSDGYAFF
J: TRBJ2-7; length: 14; size: many; D: TRBD1; V: TRBV28; DNA: TGTGCCAGCAGGCAGCCGGGACAGCTAACCGAGCAGTACTTC; CDR3: CASRQPGQLTEQYF
J: TRBJ2-7; length: 15; size: many; D: TRBD1; V: TRBV7-2; DNA: TGTGCCAGCAGCCTACAGGGGGCCCAACCCTACGAGCAGTACTTC; CDR3: CASSLQGAQPYEQYF
J: TRBJ1-1; length: 15; size: many; D: .; V: TRBV5-1; DNA: TGCGCCAGCAGTGGATCCGGGGGCAGAAACACTGAAGCTTTCTTT; CDR3: CASSGSGGRNTEAFF
J: TRBJ2-4; length: 11; size: many; D: TRBD2; V: TRBV5-1; DNA: TGCGCCTGTCCCCGGGAGGACATTCAGTACTTC; CDR3: CACPREDIQYF
J: TRBJ2-5; length: 15; size: many; D: TRBD2; V: TRBV7-2; DNA: TGTGCCAGCAGCTTAAGACTAGCGGGGCTCGAGACCCAGTACTTC; CDR3: CASSLRLAGLETQYF
J: TRBJ1-2; length: 13; size: many; D: .; V: TRBV19; DNA: TGTGCCAGTAGTATTGGAGGGGTACGGGGCTACACCTTC; CDR3: CASSIGGVRGYTF
J: TRBJ2-7; length: 15; size: few; D: .; V: TRBV20-1; DNA: TGCAGTGCTAGCTCCATCCAACACTCCTCCGGCGAGCAGTACTTC; CDR3: CSASSIQHSSGEQYF